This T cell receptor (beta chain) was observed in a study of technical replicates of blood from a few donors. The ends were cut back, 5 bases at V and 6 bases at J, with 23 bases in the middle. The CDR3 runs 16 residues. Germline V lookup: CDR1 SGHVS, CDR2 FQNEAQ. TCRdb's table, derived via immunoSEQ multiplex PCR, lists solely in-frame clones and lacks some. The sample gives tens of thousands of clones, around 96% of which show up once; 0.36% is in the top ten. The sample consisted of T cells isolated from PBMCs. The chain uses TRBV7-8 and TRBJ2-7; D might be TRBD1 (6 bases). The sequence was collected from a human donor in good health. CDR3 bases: TGTGCCAGCAGCCTTCGTCACAGGGATGGGTACATCGAGCAGTACTTC. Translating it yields CASSLRHRDGYIEQYF.